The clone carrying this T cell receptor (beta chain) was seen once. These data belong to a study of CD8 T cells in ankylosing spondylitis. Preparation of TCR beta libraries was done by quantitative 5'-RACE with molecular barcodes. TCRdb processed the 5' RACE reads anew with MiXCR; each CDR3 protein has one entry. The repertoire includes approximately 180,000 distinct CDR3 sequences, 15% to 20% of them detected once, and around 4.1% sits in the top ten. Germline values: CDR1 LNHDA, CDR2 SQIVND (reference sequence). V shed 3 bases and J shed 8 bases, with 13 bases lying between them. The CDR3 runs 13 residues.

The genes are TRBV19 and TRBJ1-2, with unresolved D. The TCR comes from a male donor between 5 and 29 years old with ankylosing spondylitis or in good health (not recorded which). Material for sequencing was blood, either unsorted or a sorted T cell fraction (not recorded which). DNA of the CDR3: TGTGCCAGTAGTATGGGCCGGTCTCTCGGCTACACCTTC. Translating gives CASSMGRSLGYTF.